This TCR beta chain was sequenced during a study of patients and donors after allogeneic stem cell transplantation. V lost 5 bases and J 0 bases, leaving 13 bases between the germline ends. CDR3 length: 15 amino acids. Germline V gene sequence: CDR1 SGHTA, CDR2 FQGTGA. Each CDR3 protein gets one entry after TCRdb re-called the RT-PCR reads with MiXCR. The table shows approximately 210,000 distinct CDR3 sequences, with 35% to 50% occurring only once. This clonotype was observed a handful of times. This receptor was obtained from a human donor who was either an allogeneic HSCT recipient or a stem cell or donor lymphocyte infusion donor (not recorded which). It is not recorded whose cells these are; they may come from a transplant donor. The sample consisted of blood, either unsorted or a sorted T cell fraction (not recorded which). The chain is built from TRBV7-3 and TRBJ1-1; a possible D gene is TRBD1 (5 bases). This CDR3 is CASSNRSGLNTEAFF. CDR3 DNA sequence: TGTGCCAGCAGCAATAGGTCGGGGCTGAACACTGAAGCTTTCTTT.